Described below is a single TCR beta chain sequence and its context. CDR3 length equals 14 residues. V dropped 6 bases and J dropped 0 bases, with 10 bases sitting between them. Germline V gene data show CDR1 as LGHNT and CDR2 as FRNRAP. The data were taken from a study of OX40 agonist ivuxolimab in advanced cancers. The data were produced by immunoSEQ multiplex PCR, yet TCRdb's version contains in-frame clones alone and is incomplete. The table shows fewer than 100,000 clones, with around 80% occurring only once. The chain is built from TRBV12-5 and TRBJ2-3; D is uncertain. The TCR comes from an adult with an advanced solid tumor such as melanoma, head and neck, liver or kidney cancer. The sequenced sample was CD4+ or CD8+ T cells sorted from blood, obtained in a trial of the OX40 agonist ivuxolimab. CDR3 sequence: CASGSFPSTDTQYF. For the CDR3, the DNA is TGTGCTAGTGGGTCGTTTCCTAGCACAGATACGCAGTATTTT.